Listed below are T cell receptor beta chains from one sample, sequenced in a study of shared clonotypes between healthy human individuals. Method: immunoSEQ multiplex PCR; TCRdb's copy keeps in-frame clones and lacks some. The table records about 2.3 million clones, 85% to 95% of them present only once. The specimen was naive CD4+ T cells from PBMCs. All receptors come from a man younger than 35 in good health. Some clones in this sample may be carry-over from other donors' samples. CDR3s include the opening cysteine and the closing phenylalanine or tryptophan. The order of the fields is J gene, D gene, V gene, clone size, CDR3 protein, CDR3 DNA. A D gene is named only where the DNA matches it firmly. For some rows the clone size is stated as once, few or many, or as a class when expanded; others skip it.

TRBJ2-3 . TRBV29-1 . CSVVGAESTDTQYF TGCAGCGTTGTGGGGGCAGAAAGCACAGATACGCAGTATTTT
TRBJ2-5 TRBD2 TRBV5-1 . CASNTGLAGQETQYF TGCGCCAGCAACACGGGACTAGCGGGCCAAGAGACCCAGTACTTC
TRBJ2-1 . TRBV30 . CAWRQGPYNEQFF TGTGCCTGGAGGCAGGGACCCTACAATGAGCAGTTCTTC
TRBJ2-1 TRBD2 TRBV9 . CASSLSGSGYNEQFF TGTGCCAGCAGTCTTAGCGGGAGCGGCTACAATGAGCAGTTCTTC
TRBJ2-1 . TRBV30 . CAWGPNSQQFF TGTGCCTGGGGGCCGAATTCACAGCAGTTCTTC
TRBJ2-1 . TRBV5-1 . CASSLGQLNEQFF TGCGCCAGCAGCTTGGGACAGCTTAATGAGCAGTTCTTC
TRBJ2-7 . TRBV28 . CASSPPQLGEQYF TGTGCCAGCAGCCCGCCCCAACTGGGGGAGCAGTACTTC
TRBJ2-1 . TRBV6-5 . CASRTREANYNEQFF TGTGCCAGCCGGACGAGGGAGGCCAACTACAATGAGCAGTTCTTC
TRBJ1-2 . TRBV7-3 few CASRRPEDGYTF TGTGCCAGCAGGCGCCCGGAGGATGGCTACACCTTC
TRBJ2-1 TRBD1 TRBV28 . CASSLRDRENEQFF TGTGCCAGCAGTTTAAGGGACAGAGAGAATGAGCAGTTCTTC
TRBJ2-2 . TRBV1 . CTSSQLSPSGSGGELFF TGCACCAGCAGCCAACTATCACCGAGCGGGAGCGGCGGGGAGCTGTTTTTT
TRBJ1-3 TRBD1 TRBV5-4 . CASSQRQGMVTGNTIYF TGTGCCAGCAGCCAGAGACAGGGGATGGTTACTGGAAACACCATATATTTT
TRBJ2-6 TRBD2 TRBV15 . CATSRGGGPSSGANVLTF TGTGCCACCAGCAGAGGGGGGGGACCAAGCTCTGGGGCCAACGTCCTGACTTTC
TRBJ2-7 . TRBV9 . CASSVRVGSVYEQYF TGTGCCAGCAGCGTAAGGGTAGGTAGCGTCTACGAGCAGTACTTC
TRBJ2-1 TRBD1 TRBV7-3 . CASSLNAWAGGGDEQFF TGTGCCAGCAGCTTAAATGCATGGGCAGGGGGCGGCGATGAGCAGTTCTTC
TRBJ1-1 TRBD1 TRBV6-5 . CASRTGGGTFF TGTGCCAGCAGGACAGGGGGCGGAACTTTCTTT
TRBJ2-7 . TRBV7-2 . CASSSWVGGGAYEQYF TGTGCCAGCAGCTCGTGGGTCGGGGGAGGAGCCTACGAGCAGTACTTC
TRBJ2-3 TRBD2 TRBV5-1 . CASSFTGLAGGADTQYF TGCGCCAGCAGCTTTACGGGACTAGCGGGAGGTGCAGATACGCAGTATTTT
TRBJ2-6 . TRBV28 . CASSSPWSSGANVLTF TGTGCCAGCAGTTCCCCTTGGAGCTCTGGGGCCAACGTCCTGACTTTC
TRBJ2-3 TRBD2 TRBV7-9 . CASSSFPGLAGGGDTQYF TGTGCCAGCAGCTCCTTCCCGGGACTAGCGGGAGGGGGAGATACGCAGTATTTT
TRBJ1-1 . TRBV5-6 few CASSLPRGNTEAFF TGTGCCAGCAGCCTACCCCGGGGGAACACTGAAGCTTTCTTT
TRBJ2-1 . TRBV27 . CASSLLDRDYNEQFF TGTGCCAGCAGTTTACTGGACAGAGATTACAATGAGCAGTTCTTC
TRBJ2-7 TRBD1 TRBV5-1 . CASSGQGNRYEQYF TGCGCCAGCAGCGGACAGGGGAACCGCTACGAGCAGTACTTC
TRBJ2-7 . TRBV10-3 . CASTGTEAYEQYF TGTGCCAGCACCGGGACTGAGGCCTACGAGCAGTACTTC
TRBJ2-7 TRBD1 TRBV7-2 once CASSSSGTGVYEQYF TGTGCCAGCAGCTCATCCGGGACAGGGGTCTACGAGCAGTACTTC
TRBJ2-3 TRBD2 TRBV5-1 . CASSLELAGDPTQYF TGCGCCAGCAGCTTGGAGTTAGCGGGAGATCCTACGCAGTATTTT